These T cell receptor beta chains were read from a single sample in a study of blood T cell repertoires in COVID-19. Here immunoSEQ multiplex PCR was the method, and the copy in TCRdb shows in-frame clones only, minus some. Of roughly 200,000 clones listed, 80% to 95% are singletons. The sample consisted of peripheral blood. The receptors stem from a man in his forties or fifties with acute or convalescent COVID-19. Both conserved end residues are part of each CDR3. Fields, in order: J gene, CDR3 length, clone size, V gene, D gene, CDR3 protein, CDR3 DNA. D genes are given only for firm matches. Clone size is shown for a subset of rows, as once, few, many or a class of expanded clone.

TRBJ1-2 | 16 | - | TRBV3-1/TRBV3-2 | - | CASSQDRVAGPSGYTF | TGTGCCAGCAGCCAAGATAGAGTGGCAGGTCCTTCAGGCTACACCTTC
TRBJ1-4 | 16 | - | TRBV19 | - | CASYSGTAGSNEKLFF | TGTGCCAGTTATTCCGGGACCGCGGGAAGCAATGAAAAACTGTTTTTT
TRBJ1-2 | 12 | - | TRBV6-1 | - | CASSPTGYGYTF | TGTGCCAGCAGCCCAACAGGGTATGGCTACACCTTC
TRBJ2-5 | 15 | - | TRBV30 | TRBD2 | CAWWLAGARSEAQYF | TGTGCCTGGTGGTTAGCGGGGGCTAGGTCGGAGGCCCAGTACTTC
TRBJ1-4 | 16 | once | TRBV25-1 | - | CASSEGMAGLTEKLFF | TGTGCCAGCAGTGAAGGGATGGCAGGGCTGACTGAAAAACTGTTTTTT
TRBJ2-5 | 16 | - | TRBV10-3 | TRBD2 | CAISESLGGPGETQYF | TGTGCCATCAGTGAGTCTCTGGGAGGGCCAGGAGAGACCCAGTACTTC
TRBJ2-1 | 17 | - | TRBV28 | - | CASSLFRQLRSYNEQFF | TGTGCCAGCAGTTTATTCCGACAGCTGAGGTCCTACAATGAGCAGTTCTTC
TRBJ2-1 | 11 | - | TRBV11-2 | - | CASSLYYEQFF | TGTGCCAGCAGCTTATACTATGAGCAGTTCTTC
TRBJ1-1 | 13 | - | TRBV19 | - | CASRGTGKSEAFF | TGTGCCAGTAGGGGTACAGGGAAGAGTGAAGCTTTCTTT
TRBJ2-2 | 16 | few | TRBV14 | TRBD2 | CASSRERDPNTGELFF | TGTGCCAGCAGCCGGGAGCGGGATCCGAACACCGGGGAGCTGTTTTTT
TRBJ1-4 | 12 | - | TRBV25-1 | - | CASSDVNEKLFF | TGTGCCAGCAGTGACGTTAATGAAAAACTGTTTTTT
TRBJ1-2 | 14 | - | TRBV30 | TRBD1 | CAWSPGQGAYGYTF | TGTGCCTGGAGTCCCGGACAGGGAGCCTATGGCTACACCTTC
TRBJ2-1 | 14 | - | TRBV3-1/TRBV3-2 | TRBD2 | CASSSLSGGGEQFF | TGTGCCAGCAGCTCCCTGAGCGGGGGTGGTGAGCAGTTCTTC
TRBJ2-3 | 15 | - | TRBV5-1 | TRBD1 | CASSLDRTGSDTQYF | TGCGCCAGCAGCTTGGATCGGACAGGGTCAGATACGCAGTATTTT
TRBJ2-2 | 19 | - | TRBV7-8 | - | CASSLAPVGGRGNTGELFF | TGTGCCAGCAGCTTGGCCCCCGTGGGGGGGCGGGGGAACACCGGGGAGCTGTTTTTT
TRBJ2-7 | 15 | - | TRBV6-1 | - | CASSEEYVRVYEQYF | TGTGCCAGCAGTGAAGAATACGTGCGGGTCTACGAGCAGTACTTC
TRBJ1-4 | 14 | - | TRBV5-1 | TRBD1 | CASSFLQGASRLFF | TGCGCCAGCAGCTTCCTACAGGGGGCCTCGCGACTGTTTTTT
TRBJ1-2 | 14 | - | TRBV5-4 | TRBD1 | CASSLQGADYGYTF | TGTGCCAGCAGCTTGCAGGGGGCGGACTATGGCTACACCTTC
TRBJ1-6 | 16 | - | TRBV9 | - | CASSPLGEDYNSPLHF | TGTGCCAGCAGCCCCCTCGGGGAGGACTATAATTCACCCCTCCACTTT
TRBJ2-7 | 19 | - | TRBV4-2 | TRBD2 | CASSQDWGLSAGGPYEQYF | TGTGCCAGCAGCCAAGATTGGGGGTTGTCGGCGGGAGGTCCCTACGAGCAGTACTTC